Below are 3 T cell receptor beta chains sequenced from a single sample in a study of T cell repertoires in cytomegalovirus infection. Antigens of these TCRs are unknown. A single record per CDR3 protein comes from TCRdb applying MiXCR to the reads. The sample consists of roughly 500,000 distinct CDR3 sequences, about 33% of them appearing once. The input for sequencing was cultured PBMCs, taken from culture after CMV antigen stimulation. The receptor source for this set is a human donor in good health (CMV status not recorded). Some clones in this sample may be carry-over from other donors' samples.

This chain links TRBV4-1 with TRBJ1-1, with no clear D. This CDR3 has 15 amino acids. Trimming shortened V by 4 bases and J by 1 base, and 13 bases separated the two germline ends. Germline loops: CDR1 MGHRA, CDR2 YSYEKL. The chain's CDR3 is CASSRLTAGNTEAFF. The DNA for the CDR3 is TGCGCCAGCAGCCGTTTAACGGCGGGGAACACTGAAGCTTTCTTT.

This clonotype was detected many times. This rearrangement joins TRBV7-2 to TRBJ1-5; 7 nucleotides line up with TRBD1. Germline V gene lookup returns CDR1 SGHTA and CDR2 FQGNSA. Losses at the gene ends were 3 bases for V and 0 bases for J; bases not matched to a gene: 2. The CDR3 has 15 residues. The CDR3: CASSLTGTSNQPQHF. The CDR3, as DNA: TGTGCCAGCAGCTTGACAGGGACTAGCAATCAGCCCCAGCATTTT.

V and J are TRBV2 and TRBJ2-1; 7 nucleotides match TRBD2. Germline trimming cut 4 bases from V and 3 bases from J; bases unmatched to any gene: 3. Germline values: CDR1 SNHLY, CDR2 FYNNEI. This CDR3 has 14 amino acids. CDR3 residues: CASSVASGYNEQFF. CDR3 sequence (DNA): TGTGCCAGCAGTGTGGCTAGCGGCTACAATGAGCAGTTCTTC.